Following are 14 T cell receptor beta chains from one sample sequenced in a study of vaccination and CD4 T cells after COVID-19. Noted treatment: 10-day PBMC culture with coronavirus spike peptide pools or control peptides (ViraFEST assay). These receptors' antigens are unknown. The study sequenced cultured CD4+ T cell DNA using the Oncomine TCR Beta short-read assay. MiXCR was run by TCRdb on the PCR reads, yielding one entry per CDR3 protein. The sample includes more than 3,500 distinct CDR3 sequences, approximately 15% of them seen just once. Sample: CD4+ T cells from blood, cultured in vitro. All receptors come from a human donor who had recovered from COVID-19.

V gene TRBV5-1 combines with J gene TRBJ2-5; D gene unclear. Looked up from germline, CDR1 is SGHRS and CDR2 is YFSETQ. Trimming took off 4 bases at V and 0 bases at J, with 10 bases between the two ends. The CDR3 length is 14 residues. CDR3 loop: CASSLGNNQETQYF. The CDR3 region has the DNA TGCGCCAGCAGCCTAGGGAACAACCAAGAGACCCAGTACTTC.

This clonotype counts as medium-sized (0.01 to 0.1%). The chain uses TRBV2 and TRBJ1-6; 8 bases align to TRBD1. Per the germline V gene, CDR1 is SNHLY and CDR2 is FYNNEI. J gave up 8 bases and V 8 bases, and 5 bases lay outside the gene matches. The CDR3 contains 13 residues. CDR3 sequence: CASGDRMHSPLHF. CDR3 sequence (DNA): TGTGCCAGCGGGGACAGGATGCATTCACCCCTCCACTTT.

This clonotype is large. V and J are TRBV19 and TRBJ1-5; 7 bases match TRBD1. Germline V gene data show CDR1 as LNHDA and CDR2 as SQIVND (reference sequence). The ends lost 4 bases at V and 3 bases at J; junction bases unmatched: 9. There are 16 residues in the CDR3. CDR3 bases: TGTGCCAGTAGTAGGAGGGGGCGAGGGGCCAATCAGCCCCAGCATTTT. Translated, it gives CASSRRGRGANQPQHF.

This clonotype has only a few counts. V and J are TRBV2 and TRBJ1-1; tentatively, D is TRBD1 (6 bases). The germline V and J ends were trimmed by 6 bases and 7 bases, with 12 bases remaining between them. Germline lookup yields CDR1 SNHLY and CDR2 FYNNEI. The CDR3 extends over 12 amino acids. CDR3 nucleotide sequence: TGTGCCAGCAGCCCCGGGGGCAGTGAAGCTTTCTTT. This encodes CASSPGGSEAFF.

This clonotype is large within its sample. CDR3 residues: CSATPGNQPQHF. The CDR3 DNA reads TGCAGTGCCACGCCAGGGAATCAGCCCCAGCATTTT. The chain is built from TRBV20-1 and TRBJ1-5; TRBD1 is a possible D gene (5 bases). The CDR3 runs to 12 residues. CDR1 is DFQATT, CDR2 SNEGSKA, per germline (reference sequence). The V gene lost 6 bases and the J gene lost 4 bases, with 10 bases spanning the gap.

This clonotype was observed a few times. The gene calls are TRBV2 and TRBJ2-1; the D is unclear. From germline, CDR1 is SNHLY and CDR2 FYNNEI. The V end was cut by 6 bases, the J end by 4 bases, with 10 bases between. This CDR3 contains 13 residues. The CDR3 DNA sequence: TGTGCCAGCAGATCCCGGATTTACAATGAGCAGTTCTTC. Its protein product is CASRSRIYNEQFF. Together with reference TRBV2 and TRBJ2-1, the CDR3 gives the full variable domain: EPEVTQTPSHQVTQMGQEVILRCVPISNHLYFYWYRQILGQKVEFLVSFYNNEISEKSEIFDDQFSVERPDGSNFTLKIRSTKLEDSAMYFCASRSRIYNEQFFGPGTRLTVL.

The chain is built from TRBV5-1 and TRBJ2-7; 7 bases are a match to TRBD2. Unmatched junction bases numbered 11, after V lost 2 bases and J lost 6 bases. CDR1 is SGHRS, CDR2 YFSETQ, per germline. There are 15 residues in the CDR3. The CDR3 nucleotides read TGCGCCAGCAGCTTCGCTTCGAGCGGGGTCCCCGAGCAGTACTTC. Protein: CASSFASSGVPEQYF.

As concerns this clonotype: A read error may explain this, as a much larger clone is one base away. The chain joins TRBV12-3 or TRBV12-4 to TRBJ1-2, with no clear D. This CDR3 region has 14 residues. The CDR3 region is CAGSRLLSGYGYTF. In DNA, the CDR3 is TGTGCCGGCAGTAGGCTTTTGTCAGGTTATGGCTACACCTTC.

A note on this clonotype: Here the CDR3 omits its conserved ending phenylalanine or tryptophan, so a read error is the likely source. The CDR3 spells CASSSGTAVWDGYTL. CDR3 coding DNA: TGTGCCAGCAGCTCCGGGACAGCGGTTTGGGATGGCTACACCCTC. The chain recombines TRBV5-4 with TRBJ1-2; 7 bases are shared with TRBD1. In germline, CDR1 is SGHNT, CDR2 YYREEE (reference sequence). V shed 3 bases, J shed 6 bases, and the junction held 11 bases outside the gene matches. The CDR3 contains 15 residues.

This clonotype is deemed medium-sized. The chain employs TRBV30 and TRBJ1-2, with unresolved D. Germline loops: CDR1 GTSNPN, CDR2 SVGIG (reference sequence). The CDR3 consists of 14 residues. V lost 3 bases and J 4 bases, leaving 15 bases between the germline ends. The CDR3 sequence is CAWSVAESTYGYTF. The CDR3 DNA sequence: TGTGCCTGGAGCGTGGCAGAATCAACCTATGGCTACACCTTC.

The rearrangement uses TRBV6-1 and TRBJ1-2, with TRBD1 matching 9 bases. Trimming took 6 bases from V and 6 from J; bases not matched to a gene: 5. The CDR3 sequence is 13 residues long. In germline, CDR1 is MNHNS, CDR2 SASEGT. The CDR3 here is CASRATGGNGYTF. Written as DNA, the CDR3 is TGTGCCAGCAGGGCTACAGGGGGCAATGGCTACACCTTC.

V usage is TRBV5-6 and J usage is TRBJ1-5; the match to TRBD1 covers 8 bases. Looked up from germline, CDR1 is SGHDT and CDR2 is YYEEEE. The V gene end was trimmed by 6 bases and the J gene end by 5 bases; junction bases not matched to a gene: 13. The CDR3 consists of 16 residues. In nucleotides, the CDR3 is TGTGCCAGCATCCAGATTCCGGACAGGGTCTATCAGCCCCAGCATTTT. Its protein is CASIQIPDRVYQPQHF.

This clonotype appeared a few times. V is TRBV20-1 and J is TRBJ1-2; D unresolved. Trimming removed 5 bases at V and 8 bases at J, with 18 bases between. Germline assignment: CDR1 DFQATT and CDR2 SNEGSKA (reference sequence). The CDR3 spans 13 residues. The CDR3 is CSAGTAASSGYTF. CDR3 sequence (DNA): TGCAGTGCTGGAACTGCAGCGTCAAGCGGCTACACCTTC.

This clonotype was picked up a small number of times. This sequence joins TRBV19 and TRBJ2-1, with TRBD1 matching over 9 bases. The J segment lost 4 bases and the V segment lost 4 bases, leaving 5 bases of the junction unmatched. Germline lookup yields CDR1 LNHDA and CDR2 SQIVND (reference sequence). The length of the CDR3 is 15 residues. CDR3 region: CASSTTGGLYNEQFF. The CDR3 DNA sequence: TGTGCCAGTAGTACTACAGGGGGCCTATACAATGAGCAGTTCTTC.